This is a list of T cell receptor beta chains from one sample in a study of glioma-infiltrating T cells after dendritic cell vaccination. TCRdb's copy holds only in-frame clones and misses some; the assay was immunoSEQ multiplex PCR. The sample includes roughly 38,000 clones, around four fifths of them seen just once. The sequenced sample was blood, obtained before dendritic cell vaccination. The receptor set was obtained from a human donor with glioblastoma. Both conserved end residues are part of each CDR3. The D gene is left open where the match is weak. Part of the rows lack a size; the others show once, few, many or a class for expanded clones.

>TRBJ1-4|-|-|TRBV5-6
TGTGCCAGCAGCTTGACAGGGACGGGTGAAAAACTGTTTTTT
CASSLTGTGEKLFF
>TRBJ2-3|few|-|TRBV11-3
TGTGCCAGCAGCTTTACTAGCCTAGACACAGATACGCAGTATTTT
CASSFTSLDTDTQYF
>TRBJ1-4|few|TRBD1|TRBV25-1
TGTGCCAGCAGTGAATTAGCAGGGGGCGCGTGGAATGAAAAACTGTTTTTT
CASSELAGGAWNEKLFF
>TRBJ2-3|-|-|TRBV29-1
TGCAGCGTTGAACCAGCGGCCACAGATACGCAGTATTTT
CSVEPAATDTQYF
>TRBJ2-7|-|-|TRBV7-8
TGTGCCAGCAGCTTAGCTGTAACAGAACAGTACTTC
CASSLAVTEQYF
>TRBJ2-1|-|-|TRBV7-6
TGTGCCAGCAGCTTAAGGGGCTACAATGAGCAGTTCTTC
CASSLRGYNEQFF
>TRBJ2-1|-|TRBD2|TRBV9
TGTGCCAGCAGCCAACTAGCGTTAGGTTACAATGAGCAGTTCTTC
CASSQLALGYNEQFF
>TRBJ2-1|-|TRBD1|TRBV27
TGTGCCAGCACCGAAAGACAGGGATACTACAATGAGCAGTTCTTC
CASTERQGYYNEQFF
>TRBJ1-6|once|-|TRBV2
TGTGCCAGCAGAGGGGCGTATAATTCACCCCTCCACTTT
CASRGAYNSPLHF
>TRBJ2-3|-|-|TRBV9
TGTGCCAGCAGCGTAGAGGGCAGGGCCACAGATACGCAGTATTTT
CASSVEGRATDTQYF
>TRBJ2-7|-|-|TRBV6-1
TGTGCCAGCAGCGACTTCTCCTACGAGCAGTACTTC
CASSDFSYEQYF
>TRBJ2-7|-|-|TRBV11-3
TGTGCCAGCAGCTTAACGGAGTACGAGCAGTACTTC
CASSLTEYEQYF
>TRBJ1-4|-|TRBD1|TRBV5-1
TGCGCCAGCAGCCTAGGAACGAACCTCAGGGGGCCGTATGAAAAACTGTTTTTT
CASSLGTNLRGPYEKLFF
>TRBJ2-5|-|TRBD2|TRBV5-1
TGCGCCAGCAGCTTGGGGGAGCGGGGCTTCGGAGAGACCCAGTACTTC
CASSLGERGFGETQYF
>TRBJ2-7|once|-|TRBV28
TGTGCCAGCAGTTTAGTTCGCGAGCAGTACTTC
CASSLVREQYF
>TRBJ2-3|-|-|TRBV7-9
TGTGCCAGCAGCTTAGCCCCGGGGGTGACTAGCACAGATACGCAGTATTTT
CASSLAPGVTSTDTQYF
>TRBJ1-4|-|TRBD1|TRBV10-3
TGTGCCATCAGGTTGGGGACAGGGGCTAATGAAAAACTGTTTTTT
CAIRLGTGANEKLFF
>TRBJ1-6|-|TRBD1|TRBV2
TGTGCCAGCAGTGTGGGGACAGGGGTATCACCCCTCCACTTT
CASSVGTGVSPLHF
>TRBJ2-5|-|TRBD2|TRBV19
TGTGCCAGTAGTCCGCCGGGACTAGCGGAGACCCAGTACTTC
CASSPPGLAETQYF
>TRBJ2-2|-|-|TRBV6-6
TGTGCCAGCAGTTACGGAGGGAACACCGGGGAGCTGTTTTTT
CASSYGGNTGELFF
>TRBJ2-2|once|-|TRBV19
TGTGCCAGTAGTACCCAATCTACGACCGGGGAGCTGTTTTTT
CASSTQSTTGELFF
>TRBJ2-5|-|TRBD1|TRBV5-4
TGTGCCAGCAGCTTGGCCGGGACAGGGGGCAGAGAGACCCAGTACTTC
CASSLAGTGGRETQYF
>TRBJ2-5|-|-|TRBV9
TGTGCCAGCAGCGCAGACGGGAGCCTAGAGACCCAGTACTTC
CASSADGSLETQYF
>TRBJ2-5|-|TRBD1|TRBV5-1
TGCGCCAGCAGCTGGGGGACAGGGCGGGAGACCCAGTACTTC
CASSWGTGRETQYF
>TRBJ1-1|-|TRBD1|TRBV7-9
TGTGCCAGCAGCTTTCACAGGGGGAACACTGAAGCTTTCTTT
CASSFHRGNTEAFF
>TRBJ2-7|-|-|TRBV6-5
TGTGCCAGCAGTTACGGGGACAACGAGCAGTACTTC
CASSYGDNEQYF
>TRBJ1-1|once|-|TRBV9
TGTGCCAGCAGCGTTCGGGATTCTGAAGCTTTCTTT
CASSVRDSEAFF
>TRBJ1-2|-|TRBD1|TRBV9
TGTGCCAGCAGCGGCTCCTCGGGACAGGAGATCTATGGCTACACCTTC
CASSGSSGQEIYGYTF
>TRBJ2-1|-|TRBD2|TRBV2
TGTGCCAGCAGTGAAAGAGCGGGGGGGCCGGGGCAGCAGTTCTTC
CASSERAGGPGQQFF
>TRBJ1-5|-|TRBD1|TRBV27
TGTGCCAGCAGTTTAGTCGGGACAGGGTCCTTAAGCCAGCCCCAGCATTTT
CASSLVGTGSLSQPQHF
>TRBJ1-3|-|TRBD1|TRBV5-5
TGTGCCAGCAGCTTGGATACAGGGGTAGTTAGGTCTGGAAACACCATATATTTT
CASSLDTGVVRSGNTIYF
>TRBJ2-7|-|-|TRBV27
TGTGCCAGCAGTTTGGGAGAGAGGTTAAGTTCCGAGCAGTACTTC
CASSLGERLSSEQYF
>TRBJ2-5|-|TRBD1|TRBV9
TGTGCCAGCGGACAGGACAGGGGTTTTTCAGAGACCCAGTACTTC
CASGQDRGFSETQYF